Each of the 8 T cell receptor beta chains below was sequenced from the same sample in a study of blood T cell repertoires in COVID-19. The assay was immunoSEQ multiplex PCR, and TCRdb's table has in-frame clones only and misses some. The table shows under 250,000 clones, with 83% occurring only once. The sample consisted of PBMCs or T cells enriched from blood (not recorded which). The source is a woman aged 40 to 55 who had been exposed to COVID-19.

This chain uses TRBV7-6 with TRBJ2-7; D remains ambiguous. From germline, CDR1 is SGHVS and CDR2 FNYEAQ. This CDR3 is 13 amino acids long. The V end was cut by 1 base, the J end by 3 bases, with 7 bases between. CDR3 in DNA: TGTGCCAGCAGCTTAGAATTCCGCTACGAGCAGTACTTC. It specifies CASSLEFRYEQYF.

The chain links TRBV29-1 to TRBJ1-2; D ambiguous. Trimming removed 5 bases from V and 7 bases from J, with 8 bases in between. This CDR3 contains 10 residues. The germline V gene encodes CDR1 SQVTM and CDR2 ANQGSEA. The CDR3 here is CSVRVGGYTF. DNA for the CDR3: TGCAGCGTTCGGGTGGGTGGCTACACCTTC.

The gene calls are TRBV14 and TRBJ1-1; D remains unclear. This CDR3 is 18 amino acids long. Trimming shortened V by 0 bases and J by 3 bases, and 20 bases separated the two germline ends. The germline V gene has CDR1 SGHDN and CDR2 FVKESK. CDR3 nucleotide sequence: TGTGCCAGCAGCCAAGATACAGCCACGTACCCTTTTCACACTGAAGCTTTCTTT. This sequence encodes CASSQDTATYPFHTEAFF.

The chain recombines TRBV5-1 with TRBJ2-7; 7 bases fit TRBD2. V lost 0 bases, J lost 2 bases, and 17 bases stayed unmatched. The CDR3 is 19 residues long. Per germline, CDR1 SGHRS and CDR2 YFSETQ. CDR3 bases: TGCGCCAGCAGCTTGGACTGGGTCTCAGCCAGCGGGATTACCTACGAGCAGTACTTC. This encodes CASSLDWVSASGITYEQYF.

V gene TRBV5-1 combines with J gene TRBJ1-2; D perhaps matches TRBD1 (6 bases). The V and J ends lost 0 bases and 6 bases respectively, with 15 bases between them. The CDR3 runs to 15 residues. Germline assignment: CDR1 SGHRS and CDR2 YFSETQ. The CDR3 protein is CASSLGAGTPNGYTF. The CDR3 DNA sequence: TGCGCCAGCAGCTTGGGGGCCGGGACACCAAATGGCTACACCTTC.

The gene calls are TRBV18 and TRBJ1-5, with TRBD1 as a possible D gene (6 bases). CDR3 length: 16 amino acids. V was trimmed by 5 bases and J by 2 bases, leaving 16 bases between them. Per germline, CDR1 KGHSH and CDR2 LQKENI. CDR3 residues: CASSEQSTGGNQPQHF. CDR3 DNA: TGTGCCAGCTCAGAACAATCGACAGGCGGCAATCAGCCCCAGCATTTT. The whole variable domain, filled in from reference TRBV18 and TRBJ1-5, reads NAGVMQNPRHLVRRRGQEARLRCSPMKGHSHVYWYRQLPEEGLKFMVYLQKENIIDESGMPKERFSAEFPKEGPSILRIQQVVRGDSAAYFCASSEQSTGGNQPQHFGDGTRLSIL.

This chain joins TRBV9 and TRBJ2-3; a weak D match, TRBD1 (5 bases). Germline assignment: CDR1 SGDLS and CDR2 YYNGEE. Trimming stripped 3 bases from V and 2 bases from J, with 16 bases between. The CDR3 totals 16 residues. In DNA form, the CDR3 reads TGTGCCAGCAGCGGGCAGCTACGACAGAACACAGATACGCAGTATTTT. This codes for CASSGQLRQNTDTQYF.

This clone was seen just once. This rearrangement joins TRBV9 to TRBJ1-3, with D unclear. V was trimmed by 0 bases and J by 4 bases, leaving 5 bases between them. The length of the CDR3 is 13 residues. Germline CDR1 and CDR2: SGDLS and YYNGEE. The CDR3 region has the DNA TGTGCCAGCAGCGTAGCGGGGGGAAACACCATATATTTT. Amino acids: CASSVAGGNTIYF.